The sample holds a few counts of the clone carrying this TCR beta chain. The data stem from a study of blood T cell repertoires in COVID-19. With 3 bases clipped from V and 7 bases from J, the junction kept 7 bases outside the gene matches. CDR3 length equals 16 residues. The germline V gene encodes CDR1 SGDLS and CDR2 YYNGEE. The repertoire was sequenced with immunoSEQ multiplex PCR; TCRdb's copy has only in-frame clones and lacks some. The sample contains some 270,000 clones, about four fifths of which appear only once. Participant age was roughly 18 to 100 years, and participants resided in about two dozen US areas.

The J gene is TRBJ2-2, the V gene TRBV9; TRBD2 agrees at 12 bases. This clonotype was obtained from a man in his forties or fifties who had recovered from COVID-19. Specimen: PBMCs or T cells enriched from blood (not recorded which). The CDR3 reads CASSGGTSGLVGELFF. In DNA form, the CDR3 reads TGTGCCAGCAGCGGGGGGACTAGCGGGTTGGTCGGGGAGCTGTTTTTT.